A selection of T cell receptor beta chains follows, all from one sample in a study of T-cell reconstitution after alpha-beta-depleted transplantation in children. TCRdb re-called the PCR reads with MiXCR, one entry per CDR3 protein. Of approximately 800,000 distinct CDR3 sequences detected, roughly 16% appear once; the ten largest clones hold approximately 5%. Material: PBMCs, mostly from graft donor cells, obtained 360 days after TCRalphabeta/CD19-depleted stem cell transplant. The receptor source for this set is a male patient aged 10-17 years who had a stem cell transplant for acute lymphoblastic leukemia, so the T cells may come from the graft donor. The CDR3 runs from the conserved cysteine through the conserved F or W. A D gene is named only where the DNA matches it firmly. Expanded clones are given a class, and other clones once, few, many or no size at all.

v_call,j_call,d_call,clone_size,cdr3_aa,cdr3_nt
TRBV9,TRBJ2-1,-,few,CASGPGKVWYNEQFF,TGTGCCAGCGGACCAGGGAAGGTATGGTACAATGAGCAGTTCTTC
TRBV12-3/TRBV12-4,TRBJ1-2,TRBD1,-,CASSLGAGGFNYGYTF,TGTGCCAGCAGTTTGGGGGCAGGGGGATTTAACTATGGCTACACCTTC
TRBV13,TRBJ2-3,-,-,CASSPQWVADTQYF,TGTGCCAGCAGTCCCCAGTGGGTGGCAGATACGCAGTATTTT
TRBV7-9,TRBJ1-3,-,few,CASSYLSNGGNTIYF,TGTGCCAGCAGCTACCTGTCCAACGGTGGAAACACCATATATTTT
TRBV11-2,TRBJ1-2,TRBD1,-,CASSLGGTGTYGYTF,TGTGCCAGCAGCTTAGGGGGGACAGGAACCTATGGCTACACCTTC
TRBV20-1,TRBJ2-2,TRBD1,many,CSSSTTGTNTGELFF,TGCAGTTCTTCAACGACAGGGACGAACACCGGGGAGCTGTTTTTT
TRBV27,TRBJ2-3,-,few,CASTLWGAKGDTQYF,TGTGCCAGCACCCTGTGGGGGGCGAAGGGAGATACGCAGTATTTT
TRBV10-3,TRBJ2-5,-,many,CAISESGETQYF,TGTGCCATCAGTGAGTCAGGGGAGACCCAGTACTTC
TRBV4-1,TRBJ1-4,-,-,CASSQGRGPNEKLFF,TGCGCCAGCAGCCAAGGCAGGGGACCAAATGAAAAACTGTTTTTT
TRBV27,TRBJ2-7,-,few,CASSLSGGVYEQYF,TGTGCCAGCAGTTTATCTGGCGGGGTGTACGAGCAGTACTTC
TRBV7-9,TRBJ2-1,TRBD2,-,CASSLSPTSGSYNEQFF,TGTGCCAGCAGCTTATCCCCGACTAGCGGCTCCTACAATGAGCAGTTCTTC
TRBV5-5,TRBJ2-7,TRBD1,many,CASRRTGGFSIYEQYF,TGTGCCAGCAGAAGGACAGGGGGTTTCTCAATCTACGAGCAGTACTTC
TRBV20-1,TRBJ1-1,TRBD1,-,CSARGDRANTEAFF,TGCAGTGCTAGGGGGGACAGGGCGAACACTGAAGCTTTCTTT
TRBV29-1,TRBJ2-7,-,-,CSVDGESGEQYF,TGCAGCGTTGATGGCGAATCGGGGGAGCAGTACTTC
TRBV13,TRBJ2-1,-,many,CASSLWQQFNEQFF,TGTGCCAGCAGCTTATGGCAACAGTTCAATGAGCAGTTCTTC
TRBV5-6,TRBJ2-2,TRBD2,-,CASSSRGDVTGELFF,TGTGCCAGCAGCTCGCGGGGGGATGTCACCGGGGAGCTGTTTTTT
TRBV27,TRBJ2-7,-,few,CASSYRAEQYF,TGTGCCAGCAGTTATAGGGCAGAGCAGTACTTC
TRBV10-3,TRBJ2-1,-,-,CAISERVAMGQFF,TGTGCCATCAGTGAGAGGGTAGCAATGGGGCAGTTCTTC
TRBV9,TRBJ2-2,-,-,CASSVGPGTGELFF,TGTGCCAGCAGCGTGGGTCCGGGGACCGGGGAGCTGTTTTTT
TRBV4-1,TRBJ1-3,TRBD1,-,CASSRQGGKSSGNTIYF,TGCGCCAGCAGCAGGCAGGGGGGAAAGAGCTCTGGAAACACCATATATTTT
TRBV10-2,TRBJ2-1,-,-,CASSDSGEIEQFF,TGCGCCAGCAGTGATTCAGGGGAGATTGAGCAGTTCTTC
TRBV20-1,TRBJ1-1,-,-,CSAREVGAPSPFF,TGCAGTGCTAGAGAAGTGGGGGCCCCGAGCCCTTTCTTT
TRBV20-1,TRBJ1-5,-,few,CSARVANQPQHF,TGCAGTGCTAGAGTCGCGAATCAGCCCCAGCATTTT
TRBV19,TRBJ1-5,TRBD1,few,CASSRLQGLSNQPQHF,TGTGCCAGTAGTAGACTACAGGGGCTTAGCAATCAGCCCCAGCATTTT